This T cell receptor (beta chain) was recovered during a study of blood T cells in healthy people across ages (dated by TCRdb to 2013 to 2016). Notes on the research overall: In model experiments, template switching captured roughly one uniquely barcoded TCR beta cDNA molecule for every two T cells. Donors were grouped into four age groups: young (average roughly 15 years), middle-aged (roughly 37), aged (about 59) and long-lived (just over 80). Using the same blood draw, the study looked at two additional independent replicas of 1 million unique cDNA reads for two donors, one aged 18 to 30 and the other aged 80 or older. To avoid experimental bias, donors of different ages were spread randomly across the sequencing lanes. Age-related changes in TCR beta repertoire diversity were measured in the study by deep sequencing normalized with unique cDNA molecular identifiers. The paper as a whole reports these results and caveats: Compared with the aged group, more naive CD4+ T cells, fewer expanded clones and increased TCR diversity were shown by the long-lived group, suggesting age selection. Because profiling used bulk unsorted PBMCs, naive and antigen-experienced compartments could not be compared conclusively. Donor CMV infection status was unknown, potentially confounding age-related changes in expanded clonotypes. The percentage of naive T cells measured by flow cytometry correlated strongly with observed TCR beta diversity. Estimates of total diversity from one million sequenced T cells were regarded as lower bounds and underestimates. As age increased, observed TCR beta diversity per million T cells dropped in a roughly linear way, and a significant reduction was already evident by age approximately 40.

Library creation used 5' RACE. TCRdb names Illumina HiSeq 2500 as the instrument used. A second PCR of about 6 to 11 cycles was performed with a sample-barcoded 5' primer and a J-beta primer mix. A unique molecular identifier was introduced onto each TCR beta cDNA molecule by a template-switch 5' adaptor carrying 12 random nucleotides. At least 2.5 million CDR3-containing paired-end reads were obtained from each sample. First-strand cDNA was synthesized from all RNA with the Mint cDNA synthesis kit, primed by a TRBC-specific oligonucleotide. All cDNA was treated with uracil-DNA glycosylase and then went through a first 18-cycle PCR with the universal primers M1SS and BC2_uni_R. Concerning the study's data processing: Each sample was normalized by randomly selecting 1 million high-quality reads, each carrying a distinct molecular identifier. Instead of being binned into consensus sequences, reads with shared molecular identifiers were discarded. CDR3 identification, clonotype clustering and error correction used MiTCR with a Q25 quality threshold and the strictest error-elimination algorithm. A nonparametric unseen species model with Euler transformation was used to estimate lower-bound total TCR beta diversity. Using fastp at Q25 and MiXCR, TCRdb reprocessed the public reads and kept productive beta chains. Rows are combined by CDR3 protein, so each entry shows the most common genes and DNA. TCRdb, not the original authors, processed these V and J calls. The sample table records approximately 830,000 distinct CDR3 sequences; roughly 60% of these occur just once. Roughly 25% of the sample is taken by the ten largest.

To note about this clonotype: Its recognized antigen is unknown. Base qualities are not recorded, but no much larger clone differs from it by a single base.

According to the germline V gene, CDR1 reads MGHRA and CDR2 reads YSYEKL. The CDR3 spans 15 residues, from the cysteine through the phenylalanine. Here the CDR3 DNA is all that survives: 45 bases in frame from base 1. A distance of 20 bases separates the germline ends of V and J, which lose 5 bases and 6 bases respectively. The approximately 41 donors, aged about 6 to 95 years, were systemically healthy Caucasian individuals from Russia. Approximately 9.3 milliliters of peripheral blood were collected from each donor into EDTA-treated Vacutainer tubes. PBMCs were isolated by Ficoll-Paque density-gradient centrifugation, with at least 7 million obtained per sample. Total RNA, at least 5.5 micrograms per sample, was extracted from PBMCs with Trizol reagent. The percentages of naive CD45RAhigh/CD27high T cells were determined by flow cytometry on a PBMC aliquot from every donor.

This clonotype was sampled from a man aged 25-40 years in good health. Sequencing used blood. The rearranged chain carries TRBV4-1 and TRBJ2-7; confidence is insufficient to name the D gene. Read as DNA, the sequence is TGCGCCAGCAGCTTACCGGGCGCGACTCCCCTCGAGCAGTACTTC. This is translated as CASSLPGATPLEQYF.